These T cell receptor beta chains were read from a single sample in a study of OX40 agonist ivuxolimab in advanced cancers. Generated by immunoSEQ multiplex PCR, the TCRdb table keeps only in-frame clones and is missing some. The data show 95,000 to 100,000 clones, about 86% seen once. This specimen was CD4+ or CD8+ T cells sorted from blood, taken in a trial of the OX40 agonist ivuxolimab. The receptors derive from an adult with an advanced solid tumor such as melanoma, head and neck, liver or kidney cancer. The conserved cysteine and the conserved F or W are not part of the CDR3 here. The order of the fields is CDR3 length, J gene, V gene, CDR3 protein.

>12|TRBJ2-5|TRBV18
ASSQGQGGETQY
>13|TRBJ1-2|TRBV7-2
ASSPPAVRSYGYT
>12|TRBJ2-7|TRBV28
ASRDRGGPYEQY
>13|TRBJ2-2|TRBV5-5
ASSLWLIDTGELF
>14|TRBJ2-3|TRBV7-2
ASSLQSGDGTDTQY
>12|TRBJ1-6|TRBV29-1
SVQEGRGNSPLH
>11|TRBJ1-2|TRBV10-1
ASSAGHSYGYT
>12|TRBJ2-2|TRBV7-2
ASSSRTGDGELF
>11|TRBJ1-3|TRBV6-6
ASSPDRGNTIY
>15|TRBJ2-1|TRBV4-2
ASSQDSGTYSYNEQF
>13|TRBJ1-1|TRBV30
AWSVPGHLNTEAF
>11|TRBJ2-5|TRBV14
ASSRRAMVTQY
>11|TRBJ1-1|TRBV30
AWRGQGYTEAF
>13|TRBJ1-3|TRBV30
AWSATGGGRNTIY
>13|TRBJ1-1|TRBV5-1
ASSPIQGANTEAF
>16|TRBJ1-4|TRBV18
ASSPTRAGVPTNEKLF
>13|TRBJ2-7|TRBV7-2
ASSLARGTGGEQY
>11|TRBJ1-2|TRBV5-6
ASSFRGAYGYT
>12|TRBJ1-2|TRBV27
ARGPGQKHYGYT
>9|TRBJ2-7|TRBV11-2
ASSLEYEQY
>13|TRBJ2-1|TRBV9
ASSAPPGPHNEQF
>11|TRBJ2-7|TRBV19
ASSPTIGYEQY
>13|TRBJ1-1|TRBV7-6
ASSPLAVANTEAF
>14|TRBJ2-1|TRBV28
ASYAGGRSSYNEQF
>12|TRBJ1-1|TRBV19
ASSFGTSNTEAF
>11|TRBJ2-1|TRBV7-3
ASSLQGYNEQF
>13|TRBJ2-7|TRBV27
ASSSIQASSYEQY
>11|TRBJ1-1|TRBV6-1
ASNTGVHTEAF
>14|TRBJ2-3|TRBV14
ASSQSPSGGHDTQY
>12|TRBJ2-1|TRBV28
ASSLTRAFNEQF
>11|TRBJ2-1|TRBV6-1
ASSEKLVGEQF
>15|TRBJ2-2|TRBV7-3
ASSLTLRTGNTGELF
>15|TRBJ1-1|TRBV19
ASSMGPKVGLGTEAF
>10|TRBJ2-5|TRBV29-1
SVRTGLETQY
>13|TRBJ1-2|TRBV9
ASSVRAGKAYGYT
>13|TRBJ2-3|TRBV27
ASSFLAGGADTQY
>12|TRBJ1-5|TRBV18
ASSPDSLNQPQH
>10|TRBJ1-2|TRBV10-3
AIKGQDYGYT
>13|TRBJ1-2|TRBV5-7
ASSSGRGGNYGYT
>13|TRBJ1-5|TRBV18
ASSPQKGGNQPQH
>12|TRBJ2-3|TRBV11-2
ASSLERGTDTQY
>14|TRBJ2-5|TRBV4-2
ASSLNSGRYQETQY